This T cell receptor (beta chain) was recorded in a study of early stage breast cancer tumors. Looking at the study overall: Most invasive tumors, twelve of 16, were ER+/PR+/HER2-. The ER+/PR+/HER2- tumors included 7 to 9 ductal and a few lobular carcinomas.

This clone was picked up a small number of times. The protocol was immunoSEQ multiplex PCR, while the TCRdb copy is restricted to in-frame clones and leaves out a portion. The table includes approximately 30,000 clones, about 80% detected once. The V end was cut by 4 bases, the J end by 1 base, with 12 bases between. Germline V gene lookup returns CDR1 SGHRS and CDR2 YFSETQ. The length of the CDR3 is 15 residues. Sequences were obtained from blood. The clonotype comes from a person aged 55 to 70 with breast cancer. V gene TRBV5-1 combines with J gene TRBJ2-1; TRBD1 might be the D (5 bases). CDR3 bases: TGCGCCAGCAGCCCCGACAGCAATTCCTACAATGAGCAGTTCTTC. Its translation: CASSPDSNSYNEQFF. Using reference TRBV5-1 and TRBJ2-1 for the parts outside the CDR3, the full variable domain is KAGVTQTPRYLIKTRGQQVTLSCSPISGHRSVSWYQQTPGQGLQFLFEYFSETQRNKGNFPGRFSGRQFSNSRSEMNVSTLELGDSALYLCASSPDSNSYNEQFFGPGTRLTVL.